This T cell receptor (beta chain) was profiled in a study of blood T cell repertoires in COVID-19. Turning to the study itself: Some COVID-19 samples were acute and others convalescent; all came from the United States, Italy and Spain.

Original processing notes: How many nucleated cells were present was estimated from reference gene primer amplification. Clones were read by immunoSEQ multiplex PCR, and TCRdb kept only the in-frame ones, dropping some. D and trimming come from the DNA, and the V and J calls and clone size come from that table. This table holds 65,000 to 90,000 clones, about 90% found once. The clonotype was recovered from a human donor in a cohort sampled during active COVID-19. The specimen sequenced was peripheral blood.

CDR3 bases: TGTGCCAGCAGCCGCCCAGGGGGCGCGGACACTGAAGCTTTCTTT. Amino acid sequence: CASSRPGGADTEAFF. J is TRBJ1-1 and V is TRBV6-5; TRBD1 aligns across 8 bases. This CDR3 is 15 amino acids long. The germline V gene has CDR1 MNHEY and CDR2 SVGAGI. The J segment lost 3 bases and the V segment lost 6 bases, leaving 9 bases of the junction unmatched.